Detailed here is one TCR beta chain. The antigen is not known. The sample comes from a study of T cells after yellow fever vaccination. Whole-study findings and limits: Clonotypes shared by both compartments, CD4 and CD8, made up a small share. Post-booster samples contained most primary-vaccination clones (approximately 97% CD4, 88% CD8). When the response was secondary, it was weaker but reached its peak faster, day 5 versus 15.

TCRdb fed the 5' RACE reads into MiXCR, producing one record per CDR3 protein. The profile shows 250,000 to 350,000 distinct CDR3 sequences, around 9.3% of them singletons. The trim removed 4 bases at V and 1 base at J, leaving 3 bases unmatched. Germline assignment: CDR1 SGHRS and CDR2 YFSETQ. This CDR3 has 14 amino acids. Specimen: CD4+ T cells sorted from PBMCs, collected 5 days after the yellow fever booster vaccination. This clonotype originated in a man aged 18 to 35 who received the YFV17D yellow fever vaccine. V and J are TRBV5-1 and TRBJ1-2; TRBD1 aligns across 8 bases. CDR3 in DNA: TGCGCCAGCAGCGCCGGACAGGGTAACTATGGCTACACCTTC. Protein product: CASSAGQGNYGYTF.